This record looks at one T cell receptor beta chain sequence and its context. Trimming took off 5 bases at V and 2 bases at J, with 13 bases between the two ends. The germline gives CDR1 MDHEN, CDR2 SYDVKM. The CDR3 sequence is 15 residues long. The record originates from a study of blood T cell repertoires in COVID-19. Using immunoSEQ multiplex PCR, the repertoire was profiled, and TCRdb retains in-frame clones only, with some absent. The sample holds some 120,000 clones, about 84% seen once. Specimen: peripheral blood. The clonotype was recovered from a man between 60 and 75 years old with acute or convalescent COVID-19. This chain joins TRBV28 and TRBJ1-5, with unresolved D. In DNA, the CDR3 is TGTGCCAGCAGTCTTGTACGGCAGGGCAATCAGCCCCAGCATTTT. Protein product: CASSLVRQGNQPQHF.